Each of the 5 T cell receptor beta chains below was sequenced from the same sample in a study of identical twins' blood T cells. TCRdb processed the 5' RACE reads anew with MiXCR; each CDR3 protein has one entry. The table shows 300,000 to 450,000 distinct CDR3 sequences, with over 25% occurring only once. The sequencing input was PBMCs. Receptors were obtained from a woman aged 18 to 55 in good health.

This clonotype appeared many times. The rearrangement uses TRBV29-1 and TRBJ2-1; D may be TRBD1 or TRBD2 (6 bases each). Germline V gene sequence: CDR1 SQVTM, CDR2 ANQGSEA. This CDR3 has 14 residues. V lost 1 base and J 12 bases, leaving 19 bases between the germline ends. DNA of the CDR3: TGCAGCGTTGAAGGGACAGCGCTAGCGTTCGGGCAGTTCTTC. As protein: CSVEGTALAFGQFF.

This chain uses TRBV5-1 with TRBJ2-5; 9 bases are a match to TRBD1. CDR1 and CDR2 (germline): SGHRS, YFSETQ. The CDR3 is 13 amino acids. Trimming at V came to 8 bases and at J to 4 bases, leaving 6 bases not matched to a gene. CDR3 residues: CASSGTGTETQYF. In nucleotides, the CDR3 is TGCGCCAGTTCCGGGACAGGGACAGAGACCCAGTACTTC.

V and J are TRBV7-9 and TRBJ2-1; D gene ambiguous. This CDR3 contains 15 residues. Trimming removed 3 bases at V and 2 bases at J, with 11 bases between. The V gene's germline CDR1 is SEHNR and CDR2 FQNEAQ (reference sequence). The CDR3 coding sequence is TGTGCCAGCAGCTTGGTCATCAGTCCCTACAATGAGCAGTTCTTC. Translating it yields CASSLVISPYNEQFF. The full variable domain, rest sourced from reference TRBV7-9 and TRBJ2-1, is DTGVSQNPRHKITKRGQNVTFRCDPISEHNRLYWYRQTLGQGPEFLTYFQNEAQLEKSRLLSDRFSAERPKGSFSTLEIQRTEQGDSAMYLCASSLVISPYNEQFFGPGTRLTVL.

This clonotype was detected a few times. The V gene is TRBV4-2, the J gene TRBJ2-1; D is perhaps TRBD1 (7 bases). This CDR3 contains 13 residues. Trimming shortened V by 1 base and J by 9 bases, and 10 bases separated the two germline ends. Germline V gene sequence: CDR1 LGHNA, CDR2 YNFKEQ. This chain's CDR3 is CASSQVQGGEQFF. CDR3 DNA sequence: TGTGCCAGCAGCCAAGTTCAGGGGGGTGAGCAGTTCTTC.

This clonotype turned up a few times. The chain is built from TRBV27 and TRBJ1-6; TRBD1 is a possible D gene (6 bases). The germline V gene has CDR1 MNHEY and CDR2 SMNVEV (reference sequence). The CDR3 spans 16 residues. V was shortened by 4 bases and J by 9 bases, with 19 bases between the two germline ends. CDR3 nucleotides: TGTGCCAGCAGTTACAAGTTCGGGGGGCGAGGTTCACCCCTCCACTTT. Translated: CASSYKFGGRGSPLHF.